Following are 21 T cell receptor beta chains from one sample sequenced in a study of shared clonotypes between healthy human individuals. The method was immunoSEQ multiplex PCR; TCRdb's version includes in-frame clones alone and lacks a portion of them. The repertoire holds more than 900,000 clones, with 75% to 80% as singletons. Sequenced input: memory CD4+ T cells from PBMCs. The subset is: CD45RA-negative fraction. Every receptor here comes from a man younger than 30 in good health. Some clones in this sample may be carry-over from other donors' samples.

The rearrangement uses TRBV6-1 and TRBJ2-5; TRBD2 matches 14 bases. The CDR3 consists of 15 residues. V was pared by 2 bases and J by 7 bases, with 3 bases of the junction left unmatched. Germline CDR1 and CDR2: MNHNS and SASEGT. The CDR3 nucleotides are TGTGCCAGCAGTGAATCCGGGACTAGCGGGAGGACCCAGTACTTC. This sequence encodes CASSESGTSGRTQYF.

This clone has a count of ten or more. The J gene is TRBJ2-7, the V gene TRBV19, with 13 bases fitting TRBD2. CDR1 LNHDA and CDR2 SQIVND come from the germline V gene (reference sequence). Trimming at V came to 4 bases and at J to 6 bases, leaving 3 bases not matched to a gene. There are 14 residues in the CDR3. The CDR3 DNA reads TGTGCCAGTAGTAGGACTAGCGGGAGTGGCGAGCAGTACTTC. Protein sequence: CASSRTSGSGEQYF.

V usage is TRBV29-1 and J usage is TRBJ2-4, with a possible D match to TRBD2 (7 bases). Trimming took 1 base from V and 2 from J, leaving 12 bases between them. This CDR3 is 15 amino acids long. Germline values: CDR1 SQVTM, CDR2 ANQGSEA. In nucleotides, the CDR3 is TGCAGCGTTGAAGGGGGGGGCATAACCAAAAACATTCAGTACTTC. This codes for CSVEGGGITKNIQYF.

This chain uses TRBV7-2 with TRBJ2-7; 10 bases map to TRBD2. The V segment lost 6 bases and the J segment 3 bases; nucleotides outside the gene matches: 5. From germline, CDR1 is SGHTA and CDR2 FQGNSA. This CDR3 is 14 amino acids long. CDR3 region: CASSQAGGSYEQYF. Written as DNA, the CDR3 is TGTGCCAGCAGTCAAGCGGGAGGGAGCTACGAGCAGTACTTC.

Concerning this clone itself: Since a far larger clone is one base different, this is likely a read error. The sample contains more than one DNA sequence encoding this CDR3. The gene calls are TRBV29-1 and TRBJ1-1; D call uncertain. CDR3 length: 12 amino acids. CDR1 and CDR2 (germline): SQVTM, ANQGSEA. CDR3 amino acids: CSFGRANTEAFF. CDR3 nucleotide sequence: TGCAGCTTTGGGCGGGCGAACACTGAAGCCTTCTTT.

The rearrangement links TRBV7-3 to TRBJ2-2; possibly TRBD1 or TRBD2 for D (5 bases each). Germline lookup yields CDR1 SGHTA and CDR2 FQGTGA. Trimming left V 4 bases short and J 4 bases short, with 10 bases between. This CDR3 is 14 amino acids long. CDR3 nucleotides: TGTGCCAGCAGCTCAACAGGAGGCACCGGGGAGCTGTTTTTT. As protein: CASSSTGGTGELFF.

This clone showed up just once. CDR3 nucleotide sequence: TGTGCCAGCAGCCATCTGGGACAGGGCGCATCCGAGCAGTACTTC. The encoded protein is CASSHLGQGASEQYF. V is TRBV4-2 and J is TRBJ2-7, with 9 bases aligning to TRBD1. Germline loops: CDR1 LGHNA, CDR2 YNFKEQ. The length of the CDR3 is 15 residues. With V trimmed by 3 bases and J by 6 bases, 9 bases remained unmatched.

This clone has just one count. The chain recombines TRBV29-1 with TRBJ1-2, with D unclear. The CDR3 covers 11 residues. Trimming shortened V by 5 bases and J by 5 bases, and 9 bases separated the two germline ends. Per the germline V gene, CDR1 is SQVTM and CDR2 is ANQGSEA. The CDR3 loop is CSVTASYGYTF. The CDR3 DNA reads TGCAGCGTTACGGCTTCGTATGGCTACACCTTC.

The genes are TRBV15 and TRBJ2-5; 9 positions agree with TRBD1. The CDR3 is 15 amino acids. J gave up 7 bases and V 2 bases, and 8 bases lay outside the gene matches. Germline loops: CDR1 LNHNV, CDR2 YYDKDF (reference sequence). Here the CDR3 DNA reads TGTGCCACCAGCAGAACCGGACAGGGGAGGGGGACCCAGTACTTC. It translates to CATSRTGQGRGTQYF.

This clone was found once. A much larger clone is a single base away; this may be a read error. Other DNA sequences in the same sample also yield this CDR3. The genes are TRBV18 and TRBJ1-1; no firm D call. The CDR3 totals 14 residues. Germline V gives CDR1 KGHSH, CDR2 LQKENI. V was shortened by 1 base and J by 1 base, with 7 bases between the two germline ends. The CDR3 coding sequence is TGTGCCAGCTCACCACAGGGCGGGAACACTGAAGCTTTCTTT. Residues: CASSPQGGNTEAFF.

V gene TRBV5-1 combines with J gene TRBJ1-4, with D possibly TRBD1 on 5 matching bases. V was cut by 4 bases and J by 7 bases, with 14 bases left in between. The CDR3 extends over 14 amino acids. Germline assignment: CDR1 SGHRS and CDR2 YFSETQ. CDR3 in DNA: TGCGCCAGCAGCCCTCAGGGTATGTTTGAAAAACTGTTTTTT. It translates to CASSPQGMFEKLFF.

CDR3 in amino acids: CASSWGTNEKLFF. CDR3 sequence (DNA): TGTGCCAGTAGTTGGGGGACTAATGAAAAACTGTTTTTT. The J gene is TRBJ1-4, the V gene TRBV19, with D perhaps matching TRBD1 (5 bases). V was cut by 5 bases and J by 2 bases, with 6 bases left in between. The CDR3 contains 13 residues. Per germline, CDR1 LNHDA and CDR2 SQIVND (reference sequence).

The rearrangement links TRBV7-9 to TRBJ2-3, with D maybe TRBD1 (6 bases). Germline V gene lookup returns CDR1 SEHNR and CDR2 FQNEAQ (reference sequence). The CDR3 has 14 amino acids. The V gene lost 4 bases and the J gene lost 4 bases, with 12 bases spanning the gap. The CDR3 DNA reads TGTGCCAGCAGCTACGGGACACTAGCAGATACGCAGTATTTT. Translation gives CASSYGTLADTQYF. The full variable domain, in which reference TRBV7-9 and TRBJ2-3 provide the parts outside the CDR3, is DTGVSQNPRHKITKRGQNVTFRCDPISEHNRLYWYRQTLGQGPEFLTYFQNEAQLEKSRLLSDRFSAERPKGSFSTLEIQRTEQGDSAMYLCASSYGTLADTQYFGPGTRLTVL.

The chain is built from TRBV9 and TRBJ2-1; 10 bases match TRBD2. From germline, CDR1 is SGDLS and CDR2 YYNGEE. The CDR3 is made up of 17 amino acids. The J segment lost 0 bases and the V segment lost 0 bases, leaving 3 bases of the junction unmatched. CDR3 residues: CASSVGRTSGSYNEQFF. CDR3 sequence (DNA): TGTGCCAGCAGCGTAGGACGGACTAGCGGCTCCTACAATGAGCAGTTCTTC.

The V gene is TRBV7-3, the J gene TRBJ2-1; 7 nucleotides agree with TRBD2. This CDR3 has 13 residues. Germline assignment: CDR1 SGHTA and CDR2 FQGTGA. With V trimmed by 5 bases and J by 10 bases, 8 bases remained unmatched. CDR3: CASSQDAGREQFF. In DNA form, the CDR3 reads TGTGCCAGCAGCCAGGACGCCGGGAGGGAGCAGTTCTTC.

The chain employs TRBV6-5 and TRBJ2-4; a possible D gene is TRBD1 (6 bases). CDR1 and CDR2 from the germline V gene are MNHEY and SVGAGI. Trimming left V 0 bases short and J 1 base short, with 10 bases between. This CDR3 is built from 16 residues. The chain's CDR3 is CASSYSAGVAKNIQYF. The DNA of the CDR3 is TGTGCCAGCAGTTACTCGGCAGGGGTGGCCAAAAACATTCAGTACTTC.

This chain connects TRBV30 to TRBJ2-5, with a weak D call TRBD1 (6 bases). Between the trimmed V and J ends, which lost 4 bases and 2 bases, there was a span of 11 bases. Germline loops: CDR1 GTSNPN, CDR2 SVGIG (reference sequence). The CDR3 sequence is 13 residues long. For the CDR3, the DNA is TGTGCCTGGACTGGACAGCTACAAGAGACCCAGTACTTC. Protein product: CAWTGQLQETQYF.

The chain employs TRBV5-1 and TRBJ2-7; 13 bases agree with TRBD2. Germline-derived CDR1 and CDR2 are SGHRS and YFSETQ. CDR3 size: 16 residues. J lost 3 bases, V lost 5 bases, and 8 bases had no gene match. The CDR3 protein is CASRRTSGSGDYEQYF. The CDR3 DNA reads as TGCGCCAGCAGAAGGACTAGCGGGAGTGGGGACTACGAGCAGTACTTC.

Written as DNA, the CDR3 is TGTGCCAGCAAACCTTTAGCCGCTAACACCGGGGAGCTGTTTTTT. It translates to CASKPLAANTGELFF. The chain uses TRBV6-5 and TRBJ2-2; D call uncertain. In germline, CDR1 is MNHEY, CDR2 SVGAGI. The CDR3 loop spans 15 amino acids. The V end lost 7 bases, the J end lost 2 bases, and 14 bases lay between the germline ends.

This clone was seen a handful of times. The chain employs TRBV2 and TRBJ1-2; 8 nucleotides match TRBD1. The V and J ends lost 6 bases and 3 bases, in that order; junction bases with no gene match: 3. The CDR3 is 13 residues long. Germline V gene sequence: CDR1 SNHLY, CDR2 FYNNEI. The CDR3 nucleotides are TGTGCCAGCAGCCAACAGGGGGACTATGGCTACACCTTC. This gives the protein CASSQQGDYGYTF.

This chain links TRBV30 with TRBJ2-7; the D gene is possibly TRBD1 (5 bases). The germline V gene has CDR1 GTSNPN and CDR2 SVGIG (reference sequence). This CDR3 is built from 14 residues. Trimming took off 3 bases at V and 0 bases at J, with 12 bases between the two ends. The CDR3 sequence: CAWRNQGSSYEQYF. The CDR3 coding sequence is TGTGCCTGGAGGAATCAGGGAAGCTCCTACGAGCAGTACTTC.